This T cell receptor (beta chain) was identified during a study of beta chain features in type 1 diabetes (dated by TCRdb to the late 2010s). Study-wide context: No differences in mean age, gender distribution, total cell number or subset yield were found between patients and healthy donors. A total of 107,917,701 sorted cells were examined across all samples, and the number of cells per subset was strongly correlated with RNA yield. The study compared TCRB repertoires of sorted circulating CD4+ T cell subsets between recently diagnosed type 1 diabetes patients and matched healthy donors. Naive and central memory subsets were obtained from all 30 or so donors, but regulatory and stem cell-like memory subsets were isolated from only 8 patients and roughly eight healthy donors.

Each donor gave one peripheral blood draw, roughly 0.12 L on average, collected into heparinised tubes. A BD FACSAria II was used to sort naive, central memory, regulatory and stem cell-like memory CD4+ T cells with a panel that included CD45RO, CCR7, CD25, CD127, CD95 and CD27. All sorted populations exceeded 95% purity. Right away, PBMCs were isolated by Lymphoprep density gradient centrifugation and were stained directly, with no culture step. So that batch effects would be minimized, each experiment stained and sorted samples in pairs, pairing one healthy donor with one patient. Study-wide conclusions, independent of this receptor: Shorter templates might be favored by PCR, yet because patient and control samples were amplified and corrected together, any such skew would affect both groups equally. Patients with type 1 diabetes made fewer insertions and deleted more nucleotides at VDJ recombination sites, implying thymic rearrangement abnormalities. Because cDNA rather than genomic DNA was sequenced, highly expressing activated cells could have been over-represented, although no difference in activation and CD3 levels was found between groups. In all four CD4+ subsets, TCRB CDR3 length was moderately but significantly shorter in type 1 diabetes patients. Only small numbers of individuals were included in the HLA sub-analyses, which left unresolved whether HLA type had any influence on TCRB rearrangement. Naive, central memory and regulatory TCRB repertoires appeared to be more similar among patients than among healthy donors.

V loses 6 bases, J loses 1 base, and the germline ends lie 11 bases apart. CDR1 and CDR2 are read off the germline V gene as MNHNS and SASEGT. Measured from the cysteine to the phenylalanine, the CDR3 is 14 residues long. Kept here is only the CDR3 DNA, which spans 42 bases and is read in frame from base 1. As regards this clone: There is no known antigen for this receptor. It has no much larger one-base neighbor in the sample; base qualities were not kept.

The High Capacity cDNA Reverse Transcription Kit was used to reverse transcribe all of the isolated RNA, meaning that expressed TCRB transcripts were what got sequenced. Stem cell-like memory T cell samples underwent survey-depth immunoSEQ sequencing, averaging about 1 million total reads per sample. Sorted cells were lysed in RLT buffer and RNA was extracted with DNase-treated RNeasy Micro or Mini kits, depending on cell number. To prevent cross-contamination, every cell subset was processed on its own, while patient and healthy donor samples were processed together. The immunoSEQ multiplex PCR was used to amplify TCRB sequences from cDNA, generating 87-bp fragments that spanned the CDR3 region. The amplicons were sequenced using the Illumina HiSeq platform. The authors' pipeline ran thus. Synthetic template baselines were used to correct PCR bias computationally, reads within Hamming distance 2 were collapsed together, and singletons that could not be merged were discarded. Reads were aligned to IMGT to assign V, D and J genes, CDR3 length, and insertions or deletions at six rearrangement sites. Within each subset, clonotype counts were normalized to sorted cell number, and only after that were true diversity and Gini coefficients computed with the tcR R package. The overlap coefficient, calculated on TCRB nucleotide sequences, was used to quantify repertoire sharing. TCRdb mirrors the immuneACCESS table, restricted to in-frame sequences. Some clones are absent from its copies; in checked studies, under half trace to an unresolved V gene, and the reason for the others is unknown. V and J calls and clone size are as listed in that table; D and trimming were resolved from the DNA. Here the sample has over 100,000 clones; almost 40% occur a single time. Roughly 0.07% of the sample is held by the ten biggest clonotypes.

The origin of this receptor is a woman aged 18-29 years in good health. The sample consisted of stem cell memory CD4+ T cells from blood. The cell subset or site label on this specimen signifies: stem cell-like memory CD4+ T cells. Here the chain combines TRBV6-1 and TRBJ2-3, with a weak D call of TRBD1 (6 bases match). In nucleotides, the sequence is TGTGCCAGCAGCAGGGGATGGGGCACAGATACGCAGTATTTT. This encodes CASSRGWGTDTQYF.